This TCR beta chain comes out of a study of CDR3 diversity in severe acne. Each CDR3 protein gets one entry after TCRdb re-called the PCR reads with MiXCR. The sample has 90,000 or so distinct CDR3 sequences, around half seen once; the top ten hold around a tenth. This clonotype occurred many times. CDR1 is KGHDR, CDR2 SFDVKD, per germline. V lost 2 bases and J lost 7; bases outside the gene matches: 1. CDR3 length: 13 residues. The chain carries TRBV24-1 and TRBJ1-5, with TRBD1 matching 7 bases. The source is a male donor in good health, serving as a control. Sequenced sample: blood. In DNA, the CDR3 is TGTGCCACCAGTGATTGGGACAGCCAGCCCCAGCATTTT. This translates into CATSDWDSQPQHF.